This T cell receptor delta chain was recovered during a study of Vδ1+ human thymocytes (dated by TCRdb to the late 2010s). Concerning the study at large: As a data resource, the study described the mRNA-level TRG and TRD CDR3 repertoires found in highly purified Vdelta1+ thymocytes taken from young children. The multiplex-based CDR3 amplicon strategy had previously been validated against 5'RACE-based CDR3 amplicon generation methods.

Overall study results and their limits: The authors advised highly purified populations and single-cell validation, since unexpected Vdelta2 sequences could cause misinterpretation of bulk repertoire data. In contrast to oligoclonal peripheral blood repertoires, thymic TRG and TRD repertoires appeared to be highly polyclonal with Gaussian CDR3 length distributions. No clustering by age or sex was observed, so analyses did not stratify donors by these variables. Despite high sort purity, about 20% of thymic TRD sequences were Vdelta2 (and few Vdelta3), unlike peripheral blood Vdelta1+ controls. Many TRG clonotypes were shared between donors (up to roughly 6.9x10^3), whereas TRD repertoires were essentially private (max roughly 120 shared).

In the germline V gene, CDR1 corresponds to TSWWSYY and CDR2 to QGS. Including cysteine and phenylalanine, the CDR3 has 23 amino acids. The retained sequence is limited to the CDR3, 69 bases, with the frame set at the first base. The V end gives up 5 bases and the J end 0 bases, leaving 27 bases in the junction not matched to a gene. Only a few counts were recorded for this clone. Its antigen has not been determined. It has no much larger one-base neighbor in the sample; base qualities were not kept. RNA was isolated using the RNeasy mini kit, and reverse transcription was performed with Superscript III. CDR3 amplicons were generated by multiplex PCR with pooled V-gene forward primers and a constant-region reverse primer carrying Illumina adaptor overhangs. Amplicons were gel-purified, then indexed with Nextera index primers over about 8 extra PCR cycles and purified with AMPure XP beads. Sequencing of libraries was performed on an Illumina MiSeq using paired-end 250 bp reads, dual indexing and an approximately 20% PhiX spike-in. As for the original processing: Read quality was checked with FastQC, and TRG read pairs were merged using ea-utils fastq-join. Annotation of sequences was performed with IMGT/HighV-QUEST, only productive sequences with unambiguous V-gene assignment were retained, and clonotypes were defined by identical CDR3 sequence. Downstream analysis used VDJtools 1.1.1, tcR 2.2.3, Treemap and vegan Shannon diversity in R 3.4.4. TCRdb called clones afresh from the public reads with CATT; identical DNA rows were later merged. The V and J calls come from TCRdb's annotation, not from the publication. A total of 50,000 to 60,000 delta-chain clones appear in this sample, more than 12% of them only once. Approximately 0.4% of the sample goes to the ten largest clones.

Thymic samples were depleted of alphabeta T cells, then CD3+ TCRVdelta1+ TCRVdelta2- thymocytes were FACS-sorted. The purity of the sorted Vdelta1+ thymocytes was between roughly 98% and 99.6%. The thymic specimens were obtained from 8 paediatric patients who were undergoing corrective cardiac surgery and ranged in age from about 5 days to 16 months. The thymic tissue was dispersed, and mononuclear cells were isolated using a Histopaque-1077 density gradient. For staining, the antibodies used were anti-TCRVdelta1 clone TS8.2, anti-TCRVdelta2 clone B6, anti-CD3 clone HIT3a and anti-TCRalphabeta clone IP26.

The rearranged segments are TRDV1 and TRDJ1; 10 central bases correspond to TRDD3. The TCR comes from a girl in the first two years of life who had congenital heart surgery. Sequenced sample: Vdelta1+ gamma-delta thymocytes from the thymus. In the paper's terms, the cell subset or site label means: FACS-sorted CD3+ TCRalphabeta- TCRVdelta1+ TCRVdelta2- thymocytes. Here is the DNA: TGTGCTCTTGGGTTACGGGGGTCTCGAGTACCGGGGGATACGCTGGAGAACACCGATAAACTCATCTTT. It translates to CALGLRGSRVPGDTLENTDKLIF.